Shown below are 20 T cell receptor beta chains from a single sample sequenced in a study of CD8 T cells in ankylosing spondylitis. Whole-study findings and limits: Seemingly characteristic of ankylosing spondylitis blood was a TCR beta motif consisting of under 10 highly homologous variants.

TCRdb reprocessed the 5' RACE reads via MiXCR and lists one record per CDR3 protein. This table has some 240,000 distinct CDR3 sequences, about 7.3% appearing once. These receptors lack a known antigen. The sequenced sample consisted of blood, either unsorted or a sorted T cell fraction (not recorded which). Source of these receptors: a male donor with ankylosing spondylitis.

This chain links TRBV3-1 with TRBJ2-7; perhaps TRBD1 as D (5 bases). V was cut by 3 bases and J by 2 bases, with 11 bases left in between. From germline, CDR1 is LGHDT and CDR2 YNNKEL (reference sequence). The CDR3 loop spans 14 amino acids. CDR3 residues: CASSQMQGAYEQYF. CDR3 sequence (DNA): TGTGCCAGCAGCCAGATGCAGGGTGCCTACGAGCAGTACTTC.

This clonotype was counted ten times or more. The rearrangement links TRBV28 to TRBJ2-3; 9 bases align to TRBD2. The CDR3 is 17 residues long. J lost 1 base, V lost 5 bases, and 10 bases had no gene match. Germline values: CDR1 MDHEN, CDR2 SYDVKM. The chain's CDR3 is CASSEPGTSRRTDTQYF. The CDR3 DNA is TGTGCCAGCAGTGAGCCGGGGACTAGCAGACGCACAGATACGCAGTATTTT.

This clonotype was seen a few times. This chain uses TRBV27 with TRBJ2-5; no definite D call. Trimming removed 6 bases from V and 2 bases from J, with 10 bases in between. The CDR3 runs to 13 residues. The germline V gene has CDR1 MNHEY and CDR2 SMNVEV (reference sequence). This chain's CDR3 is CASRWAAQETQYF. CDR3 sequence (DNA): TGTGCCAGCAGATGGGCGGCTCAAGAGACCCAGTACTTC.

The sample holds many counts of this clonotype. The chain couples TRBV9 to TRBJ2-6, with no clear D. CDR1 is SGDLS and CDR2 is YYNGEE in the germline V gene. This CDR3 region has 14 residues. Trimming took off 4 bases at V and 3 bases at J, with 8 bases between the two ends. The CDR3 DNA is TGTGCCAGCAGCCCCGACGATGGGGCCAACGTCCTGACTTTC. Its protein is CASSPDDGANVLTF.

This clonotype was counted at least ten times. The rearrangement uses TRBV29-1 and TRBJ1-1, with D hard to call. CDR3 length: 11 residues. CDR1 SQVTM and CDR2 ANQGSEA come from the germline V gene. Trimming took 5 bases from V and 10 from J, leaving 14 bases between them. CDR3 protein: CSVMDRSAAFF. The DNA for the CDR3 is TGCAGCGTTATGGACCGATCCGCAGCTTTCTTT.

This clonotype appeared many times. V gene TRBV9 combines with J gene TRBJ1-2; D may be TRBD1 (5 bases). V lost 3 bases and J 4 bases, leaving 13 bases between the germline ends. CDR1 and CDR2 (germline): SGDLS, YYNGEE. The CDR3 contains 14 residues. CDR3 residues: CASSGPGTFYGYTF. The CDR3 DNA reads TGTGCCAGCAGCGGGCCAGGGACTTTCTATGGCTACACCTTC.

This clonotype occurred many times. The chain is built from TRBV7-9 and TRBJ2-7; no firm D call. The V end lost 2 bases, the J end lost 2 bases, and 7 bases lay between the germline ends. CDR1 is SEHNR and CDR2 is FQNEAQ in the germline V gene (reference sequence). There are 13 residues in the CDR3. The CDR3 loop reads CASSLPLTYEQYF. The CDR3 DNA reads as TGTGCCAGCAGCTTACCTCTAACCTACGAGCAGTACTTC.

This clonotype was observed many times. The V and J genes are TRBV7-9 and TRBJ1-2; D uncertain. Germline V CDR1 and CDR2: SEHNR, FQNEAQ (reference sequence). This CDR3 has 11 residues. The germline V and J ends were trimmed by 11 bases and 7 bases, with 14 bases remaining between them. The CDR3 DNA follows: TGTGCCGGGGAGGGAAGAATTGGCTACACCTTC. This translates into CAGEGRIGYTF.

This clonotype was seen at least ten times. The V call is TRBV27, the J call TRBJ1-1; possibly TRBD1 for D (6 bases). Germline V gives CDR1 MNHEY, CDR2 SMNVEV (reference sequence). CDR3 length: 15 amino acids. Trimming removed 0 bases at V and 6 bases at J, with 14 bases between. The CDR3 DNA follows: TGTGCCAGCAGTTTATCGCAAGGGGGTTACCCTGAAGCTTTCTTT. It yields the protein CASSLSQGGYPEAFF.

This clonotype was found many times. The J gene is TRBJ2-1, the V gene TRBV29-1, with 11 nucleotides matching TRBD2. This CDR3 is 13 amino acids long. J lost 10 bases, V lost 5 bases, and 7 bases had no gene match. Germline CDR1 reads SQVTM; CDR2 reads ANQGSEA. The CDR3 coding sequence is TGCAGCGTTTATCCGGGACTAGCGGAAGAGCAGTTCTTC. Its protein is CSVYPGLAEEQFF.

This clonotype was recorded at least ten times. The chain carries TRBV12-3 or TRBV12-4 and TRBJ1-6; D perhaps matches TRBD1 (5 bases). The germline V and J ends were trimmed by 7 bases and 9 bases, with 19 bases remaining between them. This CDR3 contains 15 residues. CDR3: CASTSLEGIASPLHF. Here the CDR3 DNA reads TGTGCCAGCACCTCCTTGGAGGGGATAGCTTCACCCCTCCACTTT.

This clonotype was recorded many times. The rearrangement joins TRBV29-1 to TRBJ2-2; 7 nucleotides agree with TRBD2. Germline V gene sequence: CDR1 SQVTM, CDR2 ANQGSEA. The length of the CDR3 is 17 residues. With V trimmed by 4 bases and J by 3 bases, 14 bases remained unmatched. The CDR3 loop reads CSVVIKRDIWDTGELFF. Here the CDR3 DNA reads TGCAGCGTTGTTATCAAGCGGGATATTTGGGACACCGGGGAGCTGTTTTTT.

The rearrangement uses TRBV9 and TRBJ2-3; 9 bases map to TRBD2. This CDR3 has 13 residues. Germline CDR1 is SGDLS and CDR2 is YYNGEE. V trimming: 4 bases; J trimming: 6 bases; junction bases outside the gene matches: 3. This CDR3 reads CASSIGLADTQYF. The CDR3 region has the DNA TGTGCCAGCAGCATAGGACTAGCGGATACGCAGTATTTT.

In its sample, this clonotype was seen many times. The rearrangement links TRBV5-8 to TRBJ2-2, with D unresolved. The CDR3 is 15 residues long. Trimming took off 0 bases at V and 5 bases at J, with 11 bases between the two ends. In germline, CDR1 is SGHTS, CDR2 YDEGEE. Written as DNA, the CDR3 is TGTGCCAGCAGCTTGGCCGGGCTAGGAACCGGGGAGCTGTTTTTT. Translating gives CASSLAGLGTGELFF.

The table lists this clonotype with many counts. The CDR3 spells CSAPRTGTYQETQYF. DNA for the CDR3: TGCAGTGCCCCTCGGACAGGGACCTACCAAGAGACCCAGTACTTC. The gene calls are TRBV20-1 and TRBJ2-5, with 8 bases aligning to TRBD1. With V trimmed by 6 bases and J by 0 bases, 9 bases remained unmatched. The CDR3 length is 15 residues. CDR1 is DFQATT and CDR2 is SNEGSKA in the germline V gene (reference sequence).

This clonotype was found many times. This chain uses TRBV4-1 with TRBJ1-4; maybe TRBD1 (6 bases). V shed 3 bases and J shed 5 bases, with 19 bases lying between them. This CDR3 has 17 amino acids. Germline values: CDR1 MGHRA, CDR2 YSYEKL. The CDR3 region is CASSQRGTGQPNEKLFF. CDR3 nucleotide sequence: TGCGCCAGCAGCCAGAGGGGGACTGGACAGCCAAATGAAAAACTGTTTTTT.

There are many counts of this clonotype. The V and J genes are TRBV6-2 or TRBV6-3 and TRBJ2-2; TRBD2 is a possible D gene (6 bases). Trimming removed 5 bases from V and 2 bases from J, with 18 bases in between. Germline V gene lookup returns CDR1 MNHEY and CDR2 SVGEGT. The CDR3 sequence is 17 residues long. DNA of the CDR3: TGTGCCAGCAGTCCGCTCACTAGCAGCGGAAACACCGGGGAGCTGTTTTTT. Translation gives CASSPLTSSGNTGELFF.

This clonotype has a count of ten or more. The chain combines TRBV7-6 with TRBJ1-6; 8 bases match TRBD1. Trimming at V came to 1 base and at J to 7 bases, leaving 3 bases not matched to a gene. The CDR3 covers 15 residues. Germline CDR1 and CDR2: SGHVS and FNYEAQ. The CDR3 coding sequence is TGTGCCAGCAGCTTAGTTGGACAGGGAAATTCACCCCTCCACTTT. This sequence encodes CASSLVGQGNSPLHF.

The genes are TRBV7-2 and TRBJ1-2; weak D call: TRBD1 (6 bases). V gave up 5 bases and J gave up 0 bases, with 16 bases separating them. Germline V gene sequence: CDR1 SGHTA, CDR2 FQGNSA. The CDR3 is 16 amino acids. CDR3 in amino acids: CASSPVGARANYGYTF. Here the CDR3 DNA reads TGTGCCAGCAGCCCAGTGGGGGCCAGAGCTAACTATGGCTACACCTTC.

The rearrangement uses TRBV20-1 and TRBJ1-1, with 9 bases matching TRBD1. V lost 0 bases, J lost 3 bases, and 23 bases stayed unmatched. The CDR3 runs 21 residues. Germline V gene data show CDR1 as DFQATT and CDR2 as SNEGSKA (reference sequence). The CDR3 loop reads CSARDFKSVGTGKEGHTEAFF. Here the CDR3 DNA reads TGCAGTGCTAGAGATTTCAAATCAGTCGGGACAGGGAAAGAGGGCCACACTGAAGCTTTCTTT.